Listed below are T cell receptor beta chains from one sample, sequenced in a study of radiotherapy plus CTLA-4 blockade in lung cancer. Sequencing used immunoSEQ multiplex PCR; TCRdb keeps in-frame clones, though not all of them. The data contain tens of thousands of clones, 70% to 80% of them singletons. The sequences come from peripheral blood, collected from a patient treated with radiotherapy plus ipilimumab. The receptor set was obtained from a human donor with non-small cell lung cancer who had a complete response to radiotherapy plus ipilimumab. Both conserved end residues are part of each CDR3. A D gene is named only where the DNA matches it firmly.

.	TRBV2	CASSENSSNYGYTF
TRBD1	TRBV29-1	CSVEQGAIGETQYF
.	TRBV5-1	CASRRPESNYGYTF
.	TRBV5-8	CASSLQGWGNQPQHF
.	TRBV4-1	CASSRSGDGNQPQHF
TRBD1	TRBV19	CASTQTGSNGNQPQHF
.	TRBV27	CASSLSVSGNGYTF
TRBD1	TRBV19	CASSIRTGANYGYTF
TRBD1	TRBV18	CASSPREGQGNYGYTF
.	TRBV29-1	CSVLGQRELITDTQYF
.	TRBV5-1	CASSPGDSNQPQHF
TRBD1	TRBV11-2	CASSLIGTAYGYTF
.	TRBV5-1	CAVSPRGDTGELFF
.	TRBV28	CASSPPGPGSAGYTF
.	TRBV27	CASSFLGAAVHGYTF
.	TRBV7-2	CASSPDSNYGYTF